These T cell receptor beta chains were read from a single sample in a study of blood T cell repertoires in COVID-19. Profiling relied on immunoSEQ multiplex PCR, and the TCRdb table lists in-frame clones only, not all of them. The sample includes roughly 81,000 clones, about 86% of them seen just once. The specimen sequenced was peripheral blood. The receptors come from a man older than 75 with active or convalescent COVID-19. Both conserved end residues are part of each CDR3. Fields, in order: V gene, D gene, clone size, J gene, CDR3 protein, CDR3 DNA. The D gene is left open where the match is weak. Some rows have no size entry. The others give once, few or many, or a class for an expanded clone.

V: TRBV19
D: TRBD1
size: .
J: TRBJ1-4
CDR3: CASSSTGTGGRSEKLFF
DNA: TGTGCCAGTAGTTCGACCGGGACAGGGGGCCGGAGCGAAAAACTGTTTTTT

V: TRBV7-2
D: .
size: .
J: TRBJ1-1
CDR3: CASSLSGLNTEAFF
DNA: TGTGCCAGCAGCTTATCAGGGTTGAACACTGAAGCTTTCTTT

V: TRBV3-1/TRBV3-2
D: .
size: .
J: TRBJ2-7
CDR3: CASSQSRPTGTLAYEQYF
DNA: TGTGCCAGCAGCCAAAGTCGCCCCACCGGGACATTGGCCTACGAGCAGTACTTC

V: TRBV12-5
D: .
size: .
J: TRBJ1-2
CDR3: CASGPPGVDYGYTF
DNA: TGTGCTAGTGGTCCGCCCGGGGTGGACTATGGCTACACCTTC

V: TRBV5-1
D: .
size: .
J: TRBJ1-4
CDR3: CASSLDGRGATNEKLFF
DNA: TGCGCCAGCAGCTTGGACGGCAGGGGAGCAACTAATGAAAAACTGTTTTTT

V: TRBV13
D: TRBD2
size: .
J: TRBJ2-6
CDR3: CASSFGLAVSGANVLTF
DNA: TGTGCCAGCAGCTTCGGACTAGCGGTCTCTGGGGCCAACGTCCTGACTTTC

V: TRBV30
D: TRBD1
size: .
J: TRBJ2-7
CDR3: CAWGTGLYYEQYF
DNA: TGTGCCTGGGGGACAGGATTATACTACGAGCAGTACTTC

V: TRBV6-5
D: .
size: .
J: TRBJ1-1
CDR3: CASIRDFNTEAFF
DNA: TGTGCCAGCATTAGGGACTTTAACACTGAAGCTTTCTTT

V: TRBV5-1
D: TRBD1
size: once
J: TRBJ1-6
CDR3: CASSLGSGGSYNSPLHF
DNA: TGCGCCAGCAGCTTGGGATCAGGGGGCTCCTATAATTCACCCCTCCACTTT

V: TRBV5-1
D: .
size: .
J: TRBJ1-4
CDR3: CASRPGGETNEKLFF
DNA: TGCGCCAGCCGCCCCGGAGGGGAGACTAATGAAAAACTGTTTTTT

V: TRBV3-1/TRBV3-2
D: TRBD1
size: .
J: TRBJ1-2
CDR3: CASSQARQGANYGYTF
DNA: TGTGCCAGCAGCCAAGCCCGACAGGGGGCGAACTATGGCTACACCTTC

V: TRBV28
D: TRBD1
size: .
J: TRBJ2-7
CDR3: CASSKQPGQGRYEQYF
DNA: TGTGCCAGCAGTAAACAACCGGGACAGGGACGGTACGAGCAGTACTTC

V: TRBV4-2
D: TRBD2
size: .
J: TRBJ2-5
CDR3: CASSQETSGRQETQYF
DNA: TGTGCCAGCAGCCAAGAAACTAGCGGGAGGCAAGAGACCCAGTACTTC